The 3 T cell receptor beta chains listed next were all sequenced from one sample in a study of post-analysis software for immune sequencing data. General observations from the study: About five TRBV segments were more frequent in patients than controls; TRBV5-6, TRBV5-1 and TRBV20-1 belonged to this group.

These receptors' targets are unknown. Each TCR beta cDNA library carried unique molecular identifiers. A single record per CDR3 protein comes from TCRdb applying MiXCR to the PCR reads. The sample yields fewer than 850,000 distinct CDR3 sequences, 30% seen once. Sequenced input: blood. The origin of the receptors is a girl between 10 and 17 years old with multiple sclerosis.

V is TRBV28 and J is TRBJ1-1; D gene unclear. CDR3 length: 12 amino acids. CDR1 MDHEN and CDR2 SYDVKM come from the germline V gene. The V and J ends lost 1 base and 2 bases respectively, with 2 bases between them. The DNA of the CDR3 is TGTGCCAGCAGTTTATTTAACACTGAAGCTTTCTTT. This encodes CASSLFNTEAFF. Filled out from reference TRBV28 and TRBJ1-1, the complete variable domain reads DVKVTQSSRYLVKRTGEKVFLECVQDMDHENMFWYRQDPGLGLRLIYFSYDVKMKEKGDIPEGYSVSREKKERFSLILESASTNQTSMYLCASSLFNTEAFFGQGTRLTVV.

The chain combines TRBV4-3 with TRBJ2-2; D remains ambiguous. CDR3 size: 14 residues. V lost 1 base to trimming and J lost 0 bases, with 3 bases between them. Germline V gene sequence: CDR1 LGHNA, CDR2 YSLEER. CDR3 sequence reads: CASSQGANTGELFF. The CDR3 bases are TGCGCCAGCAGCCAAGGAGCGAACACCGGGGAGCTGTTTTTT.

The count of this clonotype is one. The chain joins TRBV27 to TRBJ1-5, with D hard to call. Between the trimmed V and J ends, which lost 3 bases and 0 bases, there was a span of 9 bases. Germline V gene lookup returns CDR1 MNHEY and CDR2 SMNVEV (reference sequence). The CDR3 contains 15 residues. The CDR3 protein is CASSFTVNSNQPQHF. CDR3 nucleotides: TGTGCCAGCAGTTTCACAGTCAATAGCAATCAGCCCCAGCATTTT.